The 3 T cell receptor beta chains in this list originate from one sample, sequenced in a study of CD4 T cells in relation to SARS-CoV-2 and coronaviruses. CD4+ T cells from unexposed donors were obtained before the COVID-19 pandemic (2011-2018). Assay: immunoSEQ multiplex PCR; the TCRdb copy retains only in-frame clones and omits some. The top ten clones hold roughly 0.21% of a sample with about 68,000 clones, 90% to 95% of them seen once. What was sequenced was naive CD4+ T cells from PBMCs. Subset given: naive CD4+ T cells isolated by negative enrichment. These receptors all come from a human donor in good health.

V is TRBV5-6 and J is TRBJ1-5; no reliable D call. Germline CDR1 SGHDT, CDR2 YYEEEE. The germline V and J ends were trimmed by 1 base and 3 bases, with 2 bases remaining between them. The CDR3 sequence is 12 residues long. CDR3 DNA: TGTGCCAGCAGCTTGTACAATCAGCCCCAGCATTTT. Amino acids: CASSLYNQPQHF.

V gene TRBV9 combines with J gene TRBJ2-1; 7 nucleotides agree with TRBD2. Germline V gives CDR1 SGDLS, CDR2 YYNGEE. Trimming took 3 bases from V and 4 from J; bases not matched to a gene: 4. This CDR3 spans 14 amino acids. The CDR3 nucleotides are TGTGCCAGCAGCGGGGCTAGCGGATACAATGAGCAGTTCTTC. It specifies CASSGASGYNEQFF.

This CDR3 is CASSYSSFGKSSTEAFF. Here the CDR3 DNA reads TGTGCCAGCAGTTACTCGAGTTTTGGGAAATCGAGCACTGAAGCTTTCTTT. The chain employs TRBV6-2 or TRBV6-3 and TRBJ1-1; D is undetermined. Germline V gene lookup returns CDR1 MNHEY and CDR2 SVGEGT. Trimming took off 0 bases at V and 4 bases at J, with 18 bases between the two ends. CDR3 size: 17 residues.